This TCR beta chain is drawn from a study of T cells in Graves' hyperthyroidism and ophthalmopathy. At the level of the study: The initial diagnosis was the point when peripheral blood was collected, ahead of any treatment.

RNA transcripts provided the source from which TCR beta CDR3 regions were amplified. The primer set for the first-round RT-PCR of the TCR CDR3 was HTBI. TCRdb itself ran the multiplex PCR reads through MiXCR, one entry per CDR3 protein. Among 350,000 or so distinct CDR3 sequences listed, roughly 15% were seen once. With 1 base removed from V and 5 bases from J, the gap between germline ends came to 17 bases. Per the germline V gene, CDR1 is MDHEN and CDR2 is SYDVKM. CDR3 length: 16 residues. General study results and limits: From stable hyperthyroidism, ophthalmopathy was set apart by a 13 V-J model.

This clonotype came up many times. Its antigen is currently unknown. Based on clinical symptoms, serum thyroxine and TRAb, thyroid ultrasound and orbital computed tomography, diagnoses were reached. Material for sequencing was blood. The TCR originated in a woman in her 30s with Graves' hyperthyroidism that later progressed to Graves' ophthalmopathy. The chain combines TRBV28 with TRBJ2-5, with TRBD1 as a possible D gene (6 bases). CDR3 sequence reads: CASSLSSFGQFETQYF. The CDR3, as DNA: TGTGCCAGCAGTTTATCGAGTTTCGGACAGTTTGAGACCCAGTACTTC.